The 9 T cell receptor beta chains in this list originate from one sample, sequenced in a study of T cell repertoires in cytomegalovirus infection. TCRdb used MiXCR to reprocess the reads, holding one entry per CDR3 protein. This repertoire shows approximately 490,000 distinct CDR3 sequences, roughly 12% found once; its top ten account for about 10%. Sequenced: PBMCs. The receptor set was obtained from a human donor in good health (CMV status not recorded). Some clones in this sample may be carry-over from other donors' samples.

This clonotype was counted a few times. V is TRBV28 and J is TRBJ2-5; 11 bases agree with TRBD1. The CDR3 consists of 16 residues. The V gene's germline CDR1 is MDHEN and CDR2 SYDVKM. V was pared by 4 bases and J by 3 bases, with 7 bases of the junction left unmatched. CDR3: CASSYTGTGGKETQYF. The CDR3 nucleotides read TGTGCCAGCAGTTATACCGGGACAGGGGGTAAAGAGACCCAGTACTTC.

In this sample, this clonotype turned up many times. CDR3 nucleotide sequence: TGTGCCAGCGGAACAGGGGCCCACTCCTACGAGCAGTACTTC. Its protein product is CASGTGAHSYEQYF. The gene calls are TRBV28 and TRBJ2-7; TRBD1 matches 7 bases. Germline values: CDR1 MDHEN, CDR2 SYDVKM. The CDR3 totals 14 residues. V was pared by 8 bases and J by 0 bases, with 7 bases of the junction left unmatched.

This clonotype was observed many times. The rearrangement joins TRBV2 to TRBJ1-2; perhaps TRBD1 as D (6 bases). Trimming removed 1 base at V and 4 bases at J, with 7 bases between. CDR1 and CDR2 (germline): SNHLY, FYNNEI. This CDR3 comprises 13 residues. The CDR3 spells CASSEGTAYGYTF. Written as DNA, the CDR3 is TGTGCCAGCAGTGAAGGGACAGCCTATGGCTACACCTTC.

This clonotype has a count of ten or more. The J gene is TRBJ1-5, the V gene TRBV12-3 or TRBV12-4, with unresolved D. CDR3 length equals 10 residues. Trimming cost V 8 bases and J 2 bases, with 1 base left between them. The CDR3 DNA sequence: TGTGCCAGCGGCAATCAGCCCCAGCATTTT. It codes for CASGNQPQHF.

This clonotype was counted ten times or more. CDR3 sequence: CASGLVQSGDTEAFF. The CDR3 DNA reads TGTGCTAGTGGTTTGGTACAGTCCGGGGACACTGAAGCTTTCTTT. The V call is TRBV12-5, the J call TRBJ1-1; D is unresolved. Trimming removed 0 bases at V and 3 bases at J, with 11 bases between. Germline lookup yields CDR1 LGHNT and CDR2 FRNRAP. The CDR3 runs 15 residues.

This clonotype has a handful of counts. In DNA, the CDR3 is TGTGCCAGCAGCTTGAGGAGAAGAGGCTACACCTTC. Translation: CASSLRRRGYTF. The V and J genes are TRBV5-6 and TRBJ1-2, with D hard to call. Trimming cost V 1 base and J 8 bases, with 9 bases left between them. The CDR3 runs 12 residues. Germline V gene data show CDR1 as SGHDT and CDR2 as YYEEEE. Looking up the rest from reference TRBV5-6 and TRBJ1-2 gives the full variable domain: DAGVTQSPTHLIKTRGQQVTLRCSPKSGHDTVSWYQQALGQGPQFIFQYYEEEERQRGNFPDRFSGHQFPNYSSELNVNALLLGDSALYLCASSLRRRGYTFGSGTRLTVV.

This clonotype was picked up many times. This chain connects TRBV5-1 to TRBJ1-4; D might be TRBD1 (5 bases). The V gene's germline CDR1 is SGHRS and CDR2 YFSETQ. The CDR3 extends over 15 amino acids. V gave up 1 base and J gave up 5 bases, with 12 bases separating them. CDR3 coding DNA: TGCGCCAGCAGCTTGAAGCAGGGCCGGAATGAAAAACTGTTTTTT. Its translation: CASSLKQGRNEKLFF.

In this sample, this clonotype turned up many times. This chain connects TRBV5-4 to TRBJ2-7; 10 bases are a match to TRBD1. The V gene's germline CDR1 is SGHNT and CDR2 YYREEE (reference sequence). The CDR3 extends over 16 amino acids. Trimming cost V 0 bases and J 2 bases; bases outside gene matches: 5. In nucleotides, the CDR3 is TGTGCCAGCAGCTTGGAAATGGGGACAGGGGCCTACGAGCAGTACTTC. It yields the protein CASSLEMGTGAYEQYF.

There are many counts of this clonotype. The genes are TRBV7-3 and TRBJ1-1; D not certain. The CDR3 loop spans 14 amino acids. Trimming stripped 3 bases from V and 7 bases from J, with 15 bases between. Germline V lookup: CDR1 SGHTA, CDR2 FQGTGA. CDR3 in amino acids: CASSLVEGFGEAFF. The CDR3 bases are TGTGCCAGCAGCTTGGTCGAGGGTTTTGGTGAAGCTTTCTTT. Supplemented by reference TRBV7-3 and TRBJ1-1, the full variable domain reads GAGVSQTPSNKVTEKGKYVELRCDPISGHTALYWYRQSLGQGPEFLIYFQGTGAADDSGLPNDRFFAVRPEGSVSTLKIQRTERGDSAVYLCASSLVEGFGEAFFGQGTRLTVV.